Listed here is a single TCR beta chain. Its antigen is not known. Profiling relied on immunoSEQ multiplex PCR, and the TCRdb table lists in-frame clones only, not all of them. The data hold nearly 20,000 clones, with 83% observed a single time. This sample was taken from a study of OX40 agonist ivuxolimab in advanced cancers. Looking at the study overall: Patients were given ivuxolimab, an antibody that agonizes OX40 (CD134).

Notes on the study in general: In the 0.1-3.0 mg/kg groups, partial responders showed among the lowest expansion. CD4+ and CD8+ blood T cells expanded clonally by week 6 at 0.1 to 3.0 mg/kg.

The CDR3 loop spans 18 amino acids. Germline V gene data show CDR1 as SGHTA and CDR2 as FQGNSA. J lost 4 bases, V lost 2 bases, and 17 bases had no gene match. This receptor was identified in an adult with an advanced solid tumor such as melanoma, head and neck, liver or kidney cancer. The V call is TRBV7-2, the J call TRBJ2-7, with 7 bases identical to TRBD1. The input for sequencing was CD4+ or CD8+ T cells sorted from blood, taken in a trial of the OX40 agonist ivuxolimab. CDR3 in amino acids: CASSLTLPTGVNSYEQYF. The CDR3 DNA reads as TGTGCCAGCAGCTTAACTCTACCTACAGGGGTCAATTCATACGAGCAGTACTTC.